The 10 T cell receptor beta chains below come from one sample, sequenced in a study of CD8 T cells in ankylosing spondylitis. From the 5' RACE reads, TCRdb called clonotypes with MiXCR, one entry per CDR3 protein. Among some 37,000 distinct CDR3 sequences listed, about 11% were seen once. Sequencing was done on a sample of synovial fluid, either unsorted or a sorted T cell fraction (not recorded which). The receptor set was obtained from a male donor with ankylosing spondylitis.

This clonotype was recorded at least ten times. V gene TRBV20-1 combines with J gene TRBJ1-6, with D hard to call. The germline V gene has CDR1 DFQATT and CDR2 SNEGSKA (reference sequence). The V and J ends lost 7 bases and 8 bases respectively, with 12 bases between them. This CDR3 is built from 12 residues. This CDR3 is CSGAKYDSPLHF. The CDR3 DNA follows: TGCAGTGGAGCCAAATACGATTCACCCCTCCACTTT.

This clonotype was counted many times. The chain couples TRBV28 to TRBJ2-7; D might be TRBD1 (6 bases). This CDR3 spans 14 amino acids. The V and J ends lost 5 bases and 0 bases respectively, with 11 bases between them. In germline, CDR1 is MDHEN, CDR2 SYDVKM. CDR3 region: CASSQYRDSYEQYF. CDR3 sequence (DNA): TGTGCCAGCAGTCAATACAGGGACTCCTACGAGCAGTACTTC.

With regard to this clonotype: A much larger clone lies a single base off, so this may be a read error. This chain connects TRBV6-5 to TRBJ2-2, with 13 bases aligning to TRBD2. J gave up 4 bases and V 8 bases, and 7 bases lay outside the gene matches. Looked up from germline, CDR1 is MNHEY and CDR2 is SVGAGI. The CDR3 runs to 16 residues. CDR3 in DNA: TGTGCCAGCGTTGGGACTAGCGGGAAGAGCACCGGGGAGCTGTTTTTT. Protein product: CASVGTSGKSTGELFF.

The table lists this clonotype with many counts. V is TRBV7-8 and J is TRBJ2-7; D is unclear. The CDR3 has 14 residues. Between the trimmed V and J ends, which lost 1 base and 2 bases, there was a span of 9 bases. CDR1 and CDR2 (germline): SGHVS, FQNEAQ. Here the CDR3 reads CASSLGGVTYEQYF. The CDR3 DNA is TGTGCCAGCAGCTTAGGTGGGGTTACCTACGAGCAGTACTTC.

This clonotype was seen many times. V usage is TRBV4-1 and J usage is TRBJ1-2; D remains unclear. CDR3 length: 13 residues. V was trimmed by 0 bases and J by 4 bases, leaving 6 bases between them. The germline V gene has CDR1 MGHRA and CDR2 YSYEKL. DNA of the CDR3: TGCGCCAGCAGCCAAGACCCTGGCTATGGCTACACCTTC. This encodes CASSQDPGYGYTF.

This clonotype was seen a handful of times. V and J are TRBV4-3 and TRBJ2-6, with 7 nucleotides matching TRBD1. The CDR3 spans 16 residues. Trimming removed 0 bases from V and 3 bases from J; junction bases left unmatched: 2. Germline V gene sequence: CDR1 LGHNA, CDR2 YSLEER. The chain's CDR3 is CASSQERGRGANVLTF. DNA for the CDR3: TGCGCCAGCAGCCAAGAAAGGGGGCGTGGGGCCAACGTCCTGACTTTC.

The chain links TRBV27 to TRBJ2-1, with D maybe TRBD1 (6 bases). Germline V gene lookup returns CDR1 MNHEY and CDR2 SMNVEV (reference sequence). V gave up 2 bases and J gave up 10 bases, with 21 bases separating them. There are 16 residues in the CDR3. Here the CDR3 reads CASSLEWDMPPWEQFF. In DNA, the CDR3 is TGTGCCAGCAGTTTAGAGTGGGACATGCCGCCCTGGGAGCAGTTCTTC.

In this sample, this clonotype turned up many times. This chain links TRBV4-1 with TRBJ2-2, with unresolved D. Trimming removed 0 bases from V and 1 base from J, with 6 bases in between. The CDR3 runs 15 residues. Germline loops: CDR1 MGHRA, CDR2 YSYEKL. CDR3 coding DNA: TGCGCCAGCAGCCAAGATACGTTGAACACCGGGGAGCTGTTTTTT. As protein: CASSQDTLNTGELFF.

This clonotype has a count of ten or more. CDR3 bases: TGCAGTGCTAGCGAGGGTTATAGCAATCAGCCCCAGCATTTT. Its translation is CSASEGYSNQPQHF. The chain has TRBV20-1 and TRBJ1-5; no definite D call. From germline, CDR1 is DFQATT and CDR2 SNEGSKA (reference sequence). The ends were cut back, 3 bases at V and 0 bases at J, with 9 bases in the middle. There are 14 residues in the CDR3.

Ten or more counts support this clonotype. This sequence joins TRBV2 and TRBJ2-6; D is uncertain. CDR1 is SNHLY and CDR2 is FYNNEI in the germline V gene. The CDR3 contains 15 residues. V was clipped by 0 bases and J by 0 bases, with 3 bases between them. As DNA, the CDR3 is TGTGCCAGCAGTGAAGCCCCCTCTGGGGCCAACGTCCTGACTTTC. Translation gives CASSEAPSGANVLTF.